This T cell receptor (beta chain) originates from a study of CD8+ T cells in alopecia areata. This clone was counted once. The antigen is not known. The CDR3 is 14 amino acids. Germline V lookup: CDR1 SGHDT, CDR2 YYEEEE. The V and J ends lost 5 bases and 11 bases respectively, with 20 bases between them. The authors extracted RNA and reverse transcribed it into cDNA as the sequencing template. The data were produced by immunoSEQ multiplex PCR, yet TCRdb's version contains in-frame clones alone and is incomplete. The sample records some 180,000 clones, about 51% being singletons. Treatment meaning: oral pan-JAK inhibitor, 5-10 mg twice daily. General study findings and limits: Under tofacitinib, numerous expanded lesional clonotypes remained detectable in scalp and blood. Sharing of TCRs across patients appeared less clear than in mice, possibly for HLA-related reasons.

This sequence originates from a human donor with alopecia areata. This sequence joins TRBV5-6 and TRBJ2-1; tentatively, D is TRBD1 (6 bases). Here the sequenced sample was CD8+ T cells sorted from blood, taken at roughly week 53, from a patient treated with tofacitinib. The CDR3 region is CASRLQGNLFKQFF. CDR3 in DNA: TGTGCCAGCAGGCTCCAGGGGAACTTGTTTAAGCAGTTCTTC.